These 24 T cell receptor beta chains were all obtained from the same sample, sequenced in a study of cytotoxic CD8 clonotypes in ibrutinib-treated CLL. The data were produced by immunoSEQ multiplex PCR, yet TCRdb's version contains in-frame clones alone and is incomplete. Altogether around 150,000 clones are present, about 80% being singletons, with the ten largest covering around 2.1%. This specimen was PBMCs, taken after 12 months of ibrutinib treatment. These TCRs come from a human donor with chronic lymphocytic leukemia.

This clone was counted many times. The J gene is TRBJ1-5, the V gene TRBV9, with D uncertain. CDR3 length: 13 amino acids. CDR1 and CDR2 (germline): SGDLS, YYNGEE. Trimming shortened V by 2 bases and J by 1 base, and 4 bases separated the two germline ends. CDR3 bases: TGTGCCAGCAGCGTCGGAAGCAATCAGCCCCAGCATTTT. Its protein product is CASSVGSNQPQHF.

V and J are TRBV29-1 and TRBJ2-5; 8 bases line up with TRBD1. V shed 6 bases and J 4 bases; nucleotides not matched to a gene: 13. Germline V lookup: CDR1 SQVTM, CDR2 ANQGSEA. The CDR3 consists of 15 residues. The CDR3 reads CSVLPTGVGAETQYF. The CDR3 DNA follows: TGCAGCGTCCTACCGACAGGGGTGGGGGCAGAGACCCAGTACTTC.

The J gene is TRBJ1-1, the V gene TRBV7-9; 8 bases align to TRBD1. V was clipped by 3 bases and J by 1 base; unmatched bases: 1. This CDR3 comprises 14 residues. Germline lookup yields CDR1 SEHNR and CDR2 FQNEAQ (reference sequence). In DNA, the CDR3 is TGTGCCAGCAGCTTGCAGGGGGCGAACACTGAAGCTTTCTTT. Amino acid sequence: CASSLQGANTEAFF.

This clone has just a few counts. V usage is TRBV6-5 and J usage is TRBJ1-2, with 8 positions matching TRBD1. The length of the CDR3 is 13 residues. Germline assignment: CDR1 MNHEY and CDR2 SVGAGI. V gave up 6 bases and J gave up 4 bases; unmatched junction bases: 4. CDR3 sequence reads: CASRLTGGYGYTF. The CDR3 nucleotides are TGTGCCAGCAGGCTAACAGGGGGCTATGGCTACACCTTC.

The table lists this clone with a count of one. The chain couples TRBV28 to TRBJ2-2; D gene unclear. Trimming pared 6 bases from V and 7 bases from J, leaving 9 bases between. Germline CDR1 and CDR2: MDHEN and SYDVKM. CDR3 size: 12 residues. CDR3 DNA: TGTGCCAGCAGGGCGCAAGACGGGGAGCTGTTTTTT. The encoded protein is CASRAQDGELFF. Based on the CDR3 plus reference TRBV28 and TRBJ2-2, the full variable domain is DVKVTQSSRYLVKRTGEKVFLECVQDMDHENMFWYRQDPGLGLRLIYFSYDVKMKEKGDIPEGYSVSREKKERFSLILESASTNQTSMYLCASRAQDGELFFGEGSRLTVL.

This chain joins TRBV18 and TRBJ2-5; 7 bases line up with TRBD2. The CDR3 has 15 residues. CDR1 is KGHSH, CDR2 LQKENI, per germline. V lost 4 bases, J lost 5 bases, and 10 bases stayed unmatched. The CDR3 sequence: CASSRSVPRGETQYF. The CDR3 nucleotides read TGTGCCAGCTCACGCTCAGTCCCGCGGGGGGAGACCCAGTACTTC.

CDR3: CASSGLAPQETQYF. CDR3 coding DNA: TGTGCCAGCTCCGGGCTAGCGCCCCAAGAGACCCAGTACTTC. The genes are TRBV6-1 and TRBJ2-5, with a possible D match to TRBD2 (6 bases). Germline V gene sequence: CDR1 MNHNS, CDR2 SASEGT. The CDR3 contains 14 residues. The germline V and J ends were trimmed by 8 bases and 1 base, with 14 bases remaining between them.

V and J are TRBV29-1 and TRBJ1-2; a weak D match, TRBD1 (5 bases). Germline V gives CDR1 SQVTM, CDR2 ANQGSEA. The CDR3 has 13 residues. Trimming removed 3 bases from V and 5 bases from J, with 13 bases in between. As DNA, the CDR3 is TGCAGCGTTGAGCGACTTGGGGGTTATGGCTACACCTTC. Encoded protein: CSVERLGGYGYTF.

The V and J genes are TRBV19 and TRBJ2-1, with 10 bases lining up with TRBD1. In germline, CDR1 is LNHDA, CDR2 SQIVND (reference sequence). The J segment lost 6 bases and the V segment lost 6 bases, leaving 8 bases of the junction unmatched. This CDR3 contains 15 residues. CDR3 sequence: CASRATGGLFNEQFF. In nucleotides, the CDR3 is TGTGCCAGTAGGGCGACAGGGGGCCTGTTCAATGAGCAGTTCTTC.

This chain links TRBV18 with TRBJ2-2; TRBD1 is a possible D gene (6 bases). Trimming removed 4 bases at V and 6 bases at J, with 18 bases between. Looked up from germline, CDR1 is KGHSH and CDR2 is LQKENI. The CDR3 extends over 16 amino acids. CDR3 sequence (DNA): TGTGCCAGCTCACGGGCCTCACAGGGTTTCGCCGGGGAGCTGTTTTTT. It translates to CASSRASQGFAGELFF.

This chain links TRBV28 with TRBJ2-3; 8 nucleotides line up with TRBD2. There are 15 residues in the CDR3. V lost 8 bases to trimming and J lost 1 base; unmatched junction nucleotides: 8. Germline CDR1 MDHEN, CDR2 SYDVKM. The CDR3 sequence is CASGSGGAGTDTQYF. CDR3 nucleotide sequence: TGTGCCAGCGGCTCCGGGGGGGCCGGCACAGATACGCAGTATTTT.

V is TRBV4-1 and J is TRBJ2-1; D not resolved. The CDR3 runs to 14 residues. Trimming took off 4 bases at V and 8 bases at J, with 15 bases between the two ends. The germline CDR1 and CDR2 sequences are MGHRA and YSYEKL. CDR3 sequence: CASSPLVNEDEQFF. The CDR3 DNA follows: TGCGCCAGCAGCCCGCTAGTGAACGAGGATGAGCAGTTCTTC.

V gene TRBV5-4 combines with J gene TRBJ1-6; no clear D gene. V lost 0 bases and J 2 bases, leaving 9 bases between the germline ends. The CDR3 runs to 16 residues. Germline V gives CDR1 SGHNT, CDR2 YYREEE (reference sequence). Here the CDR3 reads CASSLEGLTYNSPLHF. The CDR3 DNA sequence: TGTGCCAGCAGCTTGGAGGGTCTAACCTATAATTCACCCCTCCACTTT.

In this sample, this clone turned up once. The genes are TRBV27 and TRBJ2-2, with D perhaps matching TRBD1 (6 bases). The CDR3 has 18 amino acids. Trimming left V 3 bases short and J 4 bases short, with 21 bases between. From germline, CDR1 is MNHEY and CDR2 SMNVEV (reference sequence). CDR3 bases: TGTGCCAGCAGTTTCGACAGGATGCCCACCTCGGGCACCGGGGAGCTGTTTTTT. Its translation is CASSFDRMPTSGTGELFF.

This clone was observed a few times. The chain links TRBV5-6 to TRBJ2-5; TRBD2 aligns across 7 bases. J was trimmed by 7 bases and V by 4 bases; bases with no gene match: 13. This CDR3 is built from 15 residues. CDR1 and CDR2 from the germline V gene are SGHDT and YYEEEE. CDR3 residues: CASSQGTSPGGTQYF. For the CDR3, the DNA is TGTGCCAGCAGCCAAGGGACCTCCCCGGGGGGGACCCAGTACTTC.

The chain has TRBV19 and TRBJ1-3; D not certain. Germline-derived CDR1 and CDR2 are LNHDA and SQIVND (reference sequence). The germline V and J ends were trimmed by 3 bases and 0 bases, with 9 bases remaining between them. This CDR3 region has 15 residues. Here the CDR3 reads CASSIQAVSGNTIYF. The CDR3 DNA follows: TGTGCCAGTAGTATTCAAGCAGTCTCTGGAAACACCATATATTTT. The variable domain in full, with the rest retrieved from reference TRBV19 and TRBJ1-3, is DGGITQSPKYLFRKEGQNVTLSCEQNLNHDAMYWYRQDPGQGLRLIYYSQIVNDFQKGDIAEGYSVSREKKESFPLTVTSAQKNPTAFYLCASSIQAVSGNTIYFGEGSWLTVV.

CDR3: CASSPLGGASGYEQYF. The DNA of the CDR3 is TGTGCCAGCAGCCCCCTAGGGGGAGCTAGCGGATACGAGCAGTACTTC. This chain uses TRBV4-2 with TRBJ2-7; D is possibly TRBD2 (7 bases). V was shortened by 4 bases and J by 4 bases, with 20 bases between the two germline ends. The CDR3 sequence is 16 residues long. From germline, CDR1 is LGHNA and CDR2 YNFKEQ.

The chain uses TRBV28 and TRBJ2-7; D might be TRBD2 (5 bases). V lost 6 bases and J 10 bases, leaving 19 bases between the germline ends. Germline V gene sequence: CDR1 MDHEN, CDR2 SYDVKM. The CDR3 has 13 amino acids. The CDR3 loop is CASSPPFGKEQYF. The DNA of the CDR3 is TGTGCCAGCAGCCCGCCCTTCGGGAAGGAACAGTACTTC.

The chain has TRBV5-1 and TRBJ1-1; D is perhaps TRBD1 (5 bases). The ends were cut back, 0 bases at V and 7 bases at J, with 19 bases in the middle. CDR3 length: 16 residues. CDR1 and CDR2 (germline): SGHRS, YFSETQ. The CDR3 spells CASSLGPRRGVDEAFF. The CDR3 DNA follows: TGCGCCAGCAGCTTGGGCCCCCGAAGGGGAGTAGATGAAGCTTTCTTT.

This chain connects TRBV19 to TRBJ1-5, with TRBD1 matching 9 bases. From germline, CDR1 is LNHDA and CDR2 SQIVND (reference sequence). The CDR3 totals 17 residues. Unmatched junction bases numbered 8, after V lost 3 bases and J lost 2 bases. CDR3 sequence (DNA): TGTGCCAGTAGTATCCGGGACAGGGCGGGGGGCAATCAGCCCCAGCATTTT. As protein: CASSIRDRAGGNQPQHF.

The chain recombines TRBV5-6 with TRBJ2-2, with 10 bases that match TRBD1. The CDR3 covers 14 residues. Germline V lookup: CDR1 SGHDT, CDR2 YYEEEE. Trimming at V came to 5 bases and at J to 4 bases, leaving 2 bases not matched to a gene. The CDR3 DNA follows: TGTGCCAGCAGGAGGGACAGGGGCACCGGGGAGCTGTTTTTT. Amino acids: CASRRDRGTGELFF.

The CDR3 reads CASSGGAGSGLNYGYTF. Here the CDR3 DNA reads TGTGCCAGCAGTGGGGGAGCGGGCTCGGGGCTCAACTATGGCTACACCTTC. This chain connects TRBV2 to TRBJ1-2, with a tentative D call TRBD1 (5 bases). With 4 bases removed from V and 2 bases from J, the gap between germline ends came to 20 bases. The CDR3 extends over 17 amino acids. Germline V gene data show CDR1 as SNHLY and CDR2 as FYNNEI.

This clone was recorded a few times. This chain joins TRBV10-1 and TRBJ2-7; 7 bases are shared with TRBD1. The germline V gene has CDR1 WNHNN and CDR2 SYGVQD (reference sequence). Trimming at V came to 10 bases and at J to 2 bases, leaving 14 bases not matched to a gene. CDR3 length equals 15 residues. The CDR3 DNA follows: TGCGCCACCCCGTTAGACGGGACAGTGCCCTACGAGCAGTACTTC. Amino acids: CATPLDGTVPYEQYF.

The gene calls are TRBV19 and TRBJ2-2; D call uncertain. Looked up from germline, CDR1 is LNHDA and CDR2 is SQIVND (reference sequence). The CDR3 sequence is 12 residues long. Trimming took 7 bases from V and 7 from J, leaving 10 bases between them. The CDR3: CASTQDRGELFF. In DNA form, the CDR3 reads TGTGCCAGTACCCAGGACCGCGGGGAGCTGTTTTTT.